The 21 T cell receptor beta chains below come from one sample, sequenced in a study of T cells in Graves' hyperthyroidism and ophthalmopathy. TCR beta CDR3 region amplification was performed from RNA transcripts. During a first-round RT-PCR of the TCR CDR3, the HTBI primer set was used. TCRdb recomputed calls from the multiplex PCR reads with MiXCR, one row per CDR3 protein. The sample has 640,000 or so distinct CDR3 sequences; 14% are singletons. Sequencing was performed on blood. Receptors originate from a woman aged 18-29 years with Graves' ophthalmopathy.

This clonotype showed up many times. This rearrangement joins TRBV20-1 to TRBJ2-1, with 7 positions matching TRBD2. CDR3 length: 15 residues. V dropped 6 bases and J dropped 6; count of bases not matched to a gene: 14. Germline assignment: CDR1 DFQATT and CDR2 SNEGSKA (reference sequence). The CDR3 DNA reads as TGCAGTGCCAACTACGGGAGCGGGAAGGGCAATGAGCAGTTCTTC. Its protein is CSANYGSGKGNEQFF.

This clonotype appeared a few times. The CDR3 sequence: CASSLHGGAVEAFF. The CDR3 region has the DNA TGTGCCAGCAGTCTCCATGGGGGCGCGGTTGAAGCTTTCTTT. This rearrangement joins TRBV27 to TRBJ1-1, with D possibly being TRBD1 (6 bases). This CDR3 has 14 amino acids. V lost 5 bases and J 7 bases, leaving 17 bases between the germline ends. Germline V gene data show CDR1 as MNHEY and CDR2 as SMNVEV (reference sequence).

At least ten counts were recorded for this clonotype. This chain links TRBV3-1 with TRBJ2-1, with 7 positions matching TRBD2. V lost 5 bases and J lost 7; bases outside the gene matches: 5. The CDR3 spans 13 residues. Germline V CDR1 and CDR2: LGHDT, YNNKEL (reference sequence). DNA of the CDR3: TGTGCCAGCAGCTGGACGGGGGGAAATGAGCAGTTCTTC. Its protein product is CASSWTGGNEQFF.

The rearrangement links TRBV6-2 or TRBV6-3 to TRBJ2-7; TRBD2 agrees at 11 bases. J gave up 3 bases and V 0 bases, and 7 bases lay outside the gene matches. Germline loops: CDR1 MNHEY, CDR2 SVGEGT. The CDR3 covers 17 residues. CDR3: CASSYSGTSGGLYEQYF. CDR3 DNA: TGTGCCAGCAGTTACTCCGGGACTAGCGGTGGCCTCTACGAGCAGTACTTC.

This chain uses TRBV20-1 with TRBJ2-5; 8 nucleotides align to TRBD1. After removal of 0 bases from V and 3 bases from J, the junction contained 6 bases not matched to a gene. The germline gives CDR1 DFQATT, CDR2 SNEGSKA (reference sequence). This CDR3 has 15 amino acids. Here the CDR3 reads CSARDLGTGEETQYF. In nucleotides, the CDR3 is TGCAGTGCTAGAGATCTAGGGACAGGTGAAGAGACCCAGTACTTC.

CDR3 nucleotide sequence: TGTGCCAGCACCGGGTCCGGGACCCAATACAATGAGCAGTTCTTC. It yields the protein CASTGSGTQYNEQFF. This sequence joins TRBV2 and TRBJ2-1; the D call may be TRBD1 or TRBD2 (5 bases each). Trimming took off 7 bases at V and 4 bases at J, with 17 bases between the two ends. The CDR3 is 15 amino acids. Per the germline V gene, CDR1 is SNHLY and CDR2 is FYNNEI. The entire variable domain, with the rest obtained from reference TRBV2 and TRBJ2-1, is as follows: EPEVTQTPSHQVTQMGQEVILRCVPISNHLYFYWYRQILGQKVEFLVSFYNNEISEKSEIFDDQFSVERPDGSNFTLKIRSTKLEDSAMYFCASTGSGTQYNEQFFGPGTRLTVL.

This clonotype was counted many times. The gene calls are TRBV15 and TRBJ2-1; D assignment may be TRBD1 or TRBD2 (5 bases each). CDR1 is LNHNV and CDR2 is YYDKDF in the germline V gene (reference sequence). Deletions cut 5 bases from V and 0 bases from J, with 11 bases between. This CDR3 is built from 15 residues. The CDR3 region is CATSRGTISYNEQFF. The CDR3 DNA reads as TGTGCCACCAGCCGAGGGACCATCTCCTACAATGAGCAGTTCTTC.

This clonotype was detected ten times or more. The V call is TRBV27, the J call TRBJ2-7; 7 positions agree with TRBD1. CDR1 and CDR2 (germline): MNHEY, SMNVEV (reference sequence). V lost 0 bases and J lost 4; bases outside the gene matches: 6. The CDR3 is made up of 15 amino acids. The CDR3 DNA is TGTGCCAGCAGTTTATCAACGGGACAGTCGTACGAGCAGTACTTC. Amino acid sequence: CASSLSTGQSYEQYF.

The chain carries TRBV20-1 and TRBJ2-2, with 7 bases fitting TRBD2. Germline CDR1 and CDR2: DFQATT and SNEGSKA (reference sequence). Trimming took 3 bases from V and 4 from J; bases not matched to a gene: 5. The CDR3 extends over 14 amino acids. The CDR3 loop is CSARKREGTGELFF. In DNA form, the CDR3 reads TGCAGTGCTAGGAAGCGGGAAGGCACCGGGGAGCTGTTTTTT.

V and J are TRBV4-3 and TRBJ1-1; TRBD1 agrees at 7 bases. The CDR3 is 17 amino acids. Germline V lookup: CDR1 LGHNA, CDR2 YSLEER. V shed 1 base and J 1 base; nucleotides not matched to a gene: 9. The CDR3 DNA reads as TGCGCCAGCAGCCAAGGAGCCGCCGGGACAGCGAACACTGAAGCTTTCTTT. Encoded protein: CASSQGAAGTANTEAFF.

The sample holds a few counts of this clonotype. V usage is TRBV19 and J usage is TRBJ1-2; D is unclear. Trimming took off 6 bases at V and 0 bases at J, with 11 bases between the two ends. This CDR3 has 14 residues. CDR1 LNHDA and CDR2 SQIVND come from the germline V gene (reference sequence). The CDR3 loop reads CASSSTYANYGYTF. The DNA of the CDR3 is TGTGCCAGTAGCTCGACATACGCTAACTATGGCTACACCTTC.

The table lists this clonotype with many counts. The chain is built from TRBV10-3 and TRBJ2-7; TRBD1 agrees at 10 bases. V shed 7 bases and J 7 bases; nucleotides not matched to a gene: 10. Germline assignment: CDR1 ENHRY and CDR2 SYGVKD. The CDR3 is 14 amino acids. CDR3 nucleotides: TGTGCCATCACCCCCCGACAGGGGGCTGGGGAGCAGTACTTC. Its translation is CAITPRQGAGEQYF.

This clonotype appeared many times. The chain links TRBV7-9 to TRBJ2-3; 7 bases line up with TRBD1. The CDR3 consists of 16 residues. V shed 0 bases, J shed 4 bases, and the junction held 7 bases outside the gene matches. Germline assignment: CDR1 SEHNR and CDR2 FQNEAQ (reference sequence). The CDR3 sequence is CASSLAQTGIADTQYF. CDR3 DNA sequence: TGTGCCAGCAGCTTAGCCCAGACAGGGATCGCAGATACGCAGTATTTT. The variable domain in full, completed from reference TRBV7-9 and TRBJ2-3, reads DTGVSQNPRHKITKRGQNVTFRCDPISEHNRLYWYRQTLGQGPEFLTYFQNEAQLEKSRLLSDRFSAERPKGSFSTLEIQRTEQGDSAMYLCASSLAQTGIADTQYFGPGTRLTVL.

This clonotype appeared many times. The V call is TRBV12-3 or TRBV12-4, the J call TRBJ2-7, with D unclear. Trimming shortened V by 1 base and J by 5 bases, and 3 bases separated the two germline ends. This CDR3 is 11 amino acids long. CDR3 in DNA: TGTGCCAGCAGTTTAGGGAACGAGCAGTACTTC. Translated, it gives CASSLGNEQYF.

This clonotype has at least ten counts. The rearrangement uses TRBV11-3 and TRBJ2-1, with 15 nucleotides matching TRBD2. The ends lost 6 bases at V and 8 bases at J; junction bases unmatched: 8. Germline values: CDR1 SGHNT, CDR2 YENEEA. This CDR3 region has 16 residues. The CDR3 spells CASSPPGLAGGDEQFF. For the CDR3, the DNA is TGTGCCAGCAGTCCTCCGGGACTAGCGGGAGGAGATGAGCAGTTCTTC.

This clonotype was found many times. The V gene is TRBV7-9, the J gene TRBJ2-1, with D uncertain. The CDR3 contains 15 residues. The V gene's germline CDR1 is SEHNR and CDR2 FQNEAQ (reference sequence). The ends were cut back, 5 bases at V and 0 bases at J, with 11 bases in the middle. The CDR3 region is CASSPWASSYNEQFF. In nucleotides, the CDR3 is TGTGCCAGCAGCCCCTGGGCTAGCTCCTACAATGAGCAGTTCTTC.

This clonotype was counted at least ten times. This chain links TRBV11-1 with TRBJ2-7; the D gene is possibly TRBD1 (5 bases). Trimming left V 3 bases short and J 2 bases short, with 11 bases between. There are 14 residues in the CDR3. Germline-derived CDR1 and CDR2 are SGHAT and FQDESV (reference sequence). The CDR3 reads CASSFVPGPYEQYF. CDR3 coding DNA: TGTGCCAGCAGCTTCGTCCCAGGGCCCTACGAGCAGTACTTC.

This clonotype has a count of ten or more. The chain combines TRBV7-8 with TRBJ2-7, with 9 nucleotides matching TRBD1. V shed 1 base and J 2 bases; nucleotides not matched to a gene: 9. There are 17 residues in the CDR3. Germline V CDR1 and CDR2: SGHVS, FQNEAQ. The DNA for the CDR3 is TGTGCCAGCAGCTTAGTCAGGGTGAGACAGGGGGCCTACGAGCAGTACTTC. Translating gives CASSLVRVRQGAYEQYF.

This clonotype was detected ten times or more. The rearrangement uses TRBV9 and TRBJ2-7, with a tentative D call TRBD2 (6 bases). The germline V gene encodes CDR1 SGDLS and CDR2 YYNGEE. The CDR3 sequence is 15 residues long. Trimming shortened V by 7 bases and J by 2 bases, and 19 bases separated the two germline ends. The CDR3 loop reads CASSVGRTDTYEQYF. In DNA form, the CDR3 reads TGTGCCAGCTCGGTGGGGAGGACGGACACCTACGAGCAGTACTTC.

The J gene is TRBJ2-7, the V gene TRBV5-5; weak D call: TRBD2 (5 bases). V lost 4 bases and J lost 2, with 13 bases in between. Germline CDR1 and CDR2: SGHKS and YYEKEE (reference sequence). This CDR3 is 14 amino acids long. DNA for the CDR3: TGTGCCAGCAGCCCGGGGTCTCTACCCTACGAGCAGTACTTC. Encoded protein: CASSPGSLPYEQYF.

Notes on this clonotype: A much larger clone is a single base away; this may be a read error. V and J are TRBV27 and TRBJ1-5; tentatively, D is TRBD1 (6 bases). Germline values: CDR1 MNHEY, CDR2 SMNVEV (reference sequence). The CDR3 spans 15 residues. The CDR3 DNA reads TGTGCCGGCAGTTTATCCGGCCAGGGGTCTCAGCCCCAGCATTTT. Translation: CAGSLSGQGSQPQHF.